This entry features one T cell receptor (beta chain) sequence. In the original workflow: By means of reference gene primer amplification, nucleated cell counts were estimated. Assay used: immunoSEQ multiplex PCR; TCRdb lists only in-frame clones, some missing. V and J calls and clone size follow that table, whereas D and trimming were derived from the DNA. The repertoire holds 120,000 to 150,000 clones, with approximately 85% as singletons. Per the germline V gene, CDR1 is SGHRS and CDR2 is YFSETQ. The V and J ends lost 6 bases and 2 bases respectively, with 24 bases between them. This CDR3 has 19 amino acids. This specimen comes from a study of blood T cell repertoires in COVID-19. About the research overall: COVID-19 samples, acute and convalescent, were from the United States, Italy and Spain. T cells, B-cell-depleted T cells, or PBMCs provided the cDNA or gDNA that served as material.

Sample: peripheral blood. This sequence originates from an elderly woman with acute or convalescent COVID-19. The chain combines TRBV5-1 with TRBJ1-6, with D maybe TRBD1 (5 bases). CDR3 DNA: TGCGCCAGCAAGACCTACTTGGAGGGACTTGGGACCTATAATTCACCCCTCCACTTT. Translation: CASKTYLEGLGTYNSPLHF.